This T cell receptor beta chain was sequenced during a study of blood T cell repertoires in COVID-19. For the study at large: Donors in the United States, Italy and Spain gave samples during acute or convalescent COVID-19. Sources were T cells, B-cell-depleted T cells, or PBMCs; the material itself was cDNA or gDNA.

Original data processing: Nucleated cell counts were estimated from reference gene primer amplification. Clones were sequenced by immunoSEQ multiplex PCR, and TCRdb holds only the in-frame ones, with some missing. The V and J calls and clone size were taken over from that table, and D and trimming were inferred from the DNA. The sample lists about 26,000 clones, 90% occurring once. The V end was cut by 6 bases, the J end by 4 bases, with 13 bases between. From germline, CDR1 is MNHEY and CDR2 SMNVEV (reference sequence). CDR3 length equals 13 residues. The rearrangement uses TRBV27 and TRBJ2-7; D perhaps matches TRBD1 (5 bases). The clonotype was recovered from a woman aged 55-75 years with active COVID-19. Specimen: peripheral blood. CDR3 region: CASRGTGPYEQYF. The CDR3 bases are TGTGCCAGCAGGGGAACAGGCCCATACGAGCAGTACTTC.